Listed below are T cell receptor beta chains from one sample, sequenced in a study of control samples from healthy donors and cancer patients. Clones were sequenced by immunoSEQ multiplex PCR, and TCRdb holds only the in-frame ones, with some missing. Of roughly 76,000 clones listed, around 94% are singletons. Sequenced: blood. Receptor source: a woman between 40 and 50 years old in good health. Both conserved end residues are part of each CDR3. The D gene is left open where the match is weak. Rows may omit the clone size; those that give it use once, few, many or a size class.

j_call: TRBJ2-4; v_call: TRBV7-8; clone_size: -; d_call: -; cdr3_aa: CASRSDWSAKNIQYF; cdr3_nt: TGTGCCAGCAGGTCCGACTGGTCTGCCAAAAACATTCAGTACTTC
j_call: TRBJ2-1; v_call: TRBV6-5; clone_size: -; d_call: TRBD2; cdr3_aa: CASSSIGREFF; cdr3_nt: TGTGCCAGCAGTTCTATCGGGAGGGAGTTCTTC
j_call: TRBJ2-7; v_call: TRBV5-1; clone_size: -; d_call: -; cdr3_aa: CASSLRDRGDEQYF; cdr3_nt: TGCGCCAGCAGCCTCCGGGACCGGGGAGACGAGCAGTACTTC
j_call: TRBJ1-3; v_call: TRBV7-2; clone_size: -; d_call: -; cdr3_aa: CASSLDPGGNTIYF; cdr3_nt: TGTGCCAGCAGCTTAGATCCTGGGGGAAACACCATATATTTT
j_call: TRBJ1-2; v_call: TRBV7-8; clone_size: once; d_call: TRBD1; cdr3_aa: CASSLQGVNYGYTF; cdr3_nt: TGTGCCAGCAGCTTACAGGGGGTCAACTATGGCTACACCTTC
j_call: TRBJ2-3; v_call: TRBV5-8; clone_size: -; d_call: -; cdr3_aa: CASSLGIGRSTDTQYF; cdr3_nt: TGTGCCAGCAGCTTGGGGATAGGACGATCCACAGATACGCAGTATTTT
j_call: TRBJ1-1; v_call: TRBV9; clone_size: -; d_call: -; cdr3_aa: CASSVSTGGGNTEAFF; cdr3_nt: TGTGCCAGCAGCGTCAGTACGGGCGGCGGGAACACTGAAGCTTTCTTT
j_call: TRBJ1-5; v_call: TRBV6-5; clone_size: once; d_call: TRBD1; cdr3_aa: CASSSGQYSNQPQHF; cdr3_nt: TGTGCCAGCAGTTCGGGACAGTATAGCAATCAGCCCCAGCATTTT
j_call: TRBJ2-1; v_call: TRBV11-2; clone_size: once; d_call: TRBD2; cdr3_aa: CASSFNGGAYNEQFF; cdr3_nt: TGTGCCAGCAGCTTCAACGGGGGGGCCTACAATGAGCAGTTCTTC
j_call: TRBJ2-2; v_call: TRBV12-3/TRBV12-4; clone_size: once; d_call: -; cdr3_aa: CASVQGGELFF; cdr3_nt: TGTGCCAGTGTACAGGGCGGGGAGCTGTTTTTT
j_call: TRBJ1-1; v_call: TRBV5-1; clone_size: -; d_call: -; cdr3_aa: CASKRTRGALMNTEAFF; cdr3_nt: TGCGCCAGCAAGAGGACGCGAGGGGCACTTATGAACACTGAAGCTTTCTTT
j_call: TRBJ1-1; v_call: TRBV29-1; clone_size: -; d_call: TRBD1; cdr3_aa: CSVEGQGGLEAFF; cdr3_nt: TGCAGCGTTGAAGGACAGGGAGGACTTGAAGCTTTCTTT
j_call: TRBJ1-5; v_call: TRBV7-2; clone_size: -; d_call: -; cdr3_aa: CASSLWKDSNQPQHF; cdr3_nt: TGTGCCAGCAGCTTATGGAAGGATAGCAATCAGCCCCAGCATTTT
j_call: TRBJ2-3; v_call: TRBV5-1; clone_size: -; d_call: -; cdr3_aa: CASSLTDTQYF; cdr3_nt: TGCGCCAGCAGCCTAACAGATACGCAGTATTTT
j_call: TRBJ1-2; v_call: TRBV15; clone_size: -; d_call: -; cdr3_aa: CATSRPPTGGALNYGYTF; cdr3_nt: TGTGCCACCAGCAGACCACCGACTGGCGGGGCCCTCAACTATGGCTACACCTTC
j_call: TRBJ2-2; v_call: TRBV13; clone_size: -; d_call: TRBD2; cdr3_aa: CASSLLAEVAGELFF; cdr3_nt: TGTGCCAGCAGCCTTCTAGCGGAGGTGGCCGGGGAGCTGTTTTTT
j_call: TRBJ2-7; v_call: TRBV2; clone_size: -; d_call: -; cdr3_aa: CASSEGDRTYEQYF; cdr3_nt: TGTGCCAGCAGTGAAGGAGACAGGACCTACGAGCAGTACTTC
j_call: TRBJ1-6; v_call: TRBV5-4; clone_size: -; d_call: -; cdr3_aa: CASSLGLRRDNSPLHF; cdr3_nt: TGTGCCAGCAGCTTGGGGTTACGGCGGGATAATTCACCCCTCCACTTT
j_call: TRBJ2-2; v_call: TRBV11-2; clone_size: -; d_call: -; cdr3_aa: CASSLGGGQLFF; cdr3_nt: TGTGCCAGCAGCTTGGGGGGCGGGCAGCTGTTTTTT
j_call: TRBJ2-1; v_call: TRBV2; clone_size: -; d_call: -; cdr3_aa: CASMVNNEQFF; cdr3_nt: TGTGCCAGCATGGTTAACAATGAGCAGTTCTTC
j_call: TRBJ1-1; v_call: TRBV6-5; clone_size: -; d_call: -; cdr3_aa: CASSYSIQGGTEAFF; cdr3_nt: TGTGCCAGCAGTTACTCGATACAGGGTGGCACTGAAGCTTTCTTT
j_call: TRBJ2-2; v_call: TRBV18; clone_size: -; d_call: TRBD1; cdr3_aa: CASSRDSQNTGELFF; cdr3_nt: TGTGCCAGCTCACGGGACAGCCAGAACACCGGGGAGCTGTTTTTT
j_call: TRBJ2-1; v_call: TRBV4-1; clone_size: -; d_call: -; cdr3_aa: CASSPLTYNEQFF; cdr3_nt: TGCGCCAGCTCCCCGTTAACCTACAATGAGCAGTTCTTC
j_call: TRBJ1-5; v_call: TRBV28; clone_size: -; d_call: -; cdr3_aa: CASSLRRGVQPQHF; cdr3_nt: TGTGCCAGCAGTTTGCGCCGGGGGGTTCAGCCCCAGCATTTT
j_call: TRBJ2-5; v_call: TRBV4-1; clone_size: once; d_call: -; cdr3_aa: CASSQDMKTQYF; cdr3_nt: TGCGCCAGCAGCCAAGATATGAAGACCCAGTACTTC
j_call: TRBJ1-1; v_call: TRBV6-5; clone_size: -; d_call: -; cdr3_aa: CASSYSKGWGATEAFF; cdr3_nt: TGTGCCAGCAGTTACTCGAAAGGGTGGGGGGCCACTGAAGCTTTCTTT
j_call: TRBJ2-7; v_call: TRBV21-1; clone_size: -; d_call: -; cdr3_aa: CASSKKSHLYEQYF; cdr3_nt: TGTGCCAGCAGCAAAAAGTCGCACCTCTACGAGCAGTACTTC
j_call: TRBJ2-1; v_call: TRBV7-8; clone_size: -; d_call: -; cdr3_aa: CASSFSGVGSLNEQFF; cdr3_nt: TGTGCCAGCAGCTTTTCGGGAGTTGGGAGCCTCAATGAGCAGTTCTTC
j_call: TRBJ2-1; v_call: TRBV27; clone_size: -; d_call: TRBD2; cdr3_aa: CASSLPFNSGRLEQFF; cdr3_nt: TGTGCCAGCAGTCTCCCCTTCAATAGCGGGAGGCTTGAGCAGTTCTTC
j_call: TRBJ1-2; v_call: TRBV6-1; clone_size: -; d_call: -; cdr3_aa: CASSEGATVGEYGYTF; cdr3_nt: TGTGCCAGCAGTGAAGGGGCAACCGTGGGGGAGTATGGCTACACCTTC
j_call: TRBJ2-2; v_call: TRBV5-1; clone_size: -; d_call: -; cdr3_aa: CASKRGTNTGELFF; cdr3_nt: TGCGCCAGCAAGAGAGGGACGAACACCGGGGAGCTGTTTTTT
j_call: TRBJ1-3; v_call: TRBV7-9; clone_size: -; d_call: -; cdr3_aa: CASSLRTDNTIYF; cdr3_nt: TGTGCCAGCAGCCTACGGACTGACAACACCATATATTTT
j_call: TRBJ1-2; v_call: TRBV7-9; clone_size: -; d_call: -; cdr3_aa: CASSLGWNYGYTF; cdr3_nt: TGTGCCAGCAGCCTAGGATGGAACTATGGCTACACCTTC
j_call: TRBJ2-5; v_call: TRBV18; clone_size: -; d_call: -; cdr3_aa: CASSPRTTQETQYF; cdr3_nt: TGTGCCAGCTCACCCCGGACAACCCAAGAGACCCAGTACTTC
j_call: TRBJ2-7; v_call: TRBV11-3; clone_size: -; d_call: -; cdr3_aa: CASSLKAEREQYF; cdr3_nt: TGTGCCAGCAGCTTAAAGGCGGAACGCGAGCAGTACTTC
j_call: TRBJ1-3; v_call: TRBV28; clone_size: -; d_call: -; cdr3_aa: CASSTGTQSSGNTIYF; cdr3_nt: TGTGCCAGCAGTACCGGGACGCAGAGCTCTGGAAACACCATATATTTT
j_call: TRBJ2-5; v_call: TRBV5-4; clone_size: once; d_call: -; cdr3_aa: CASSLPTGTKRAQYF; cdr3_nt: TGTGCCAGCAGCTTACCGACAGGCACGAAAAGGGCCCAGTACTTC
j_call: TRBJ1-2; v_call: TRBV4-1; clone_size: few; d_call: TRBD1; cdr3_aa: CASSQKTGVNYGYTF; cdr3_nt: TGCGCCAGCAGCCAAAAGACAGGGGTTAACTATGGCTACACCTTC
j_call: TRBJ1-5; v_call: TRBV15; clone_size: -; d_call: -; cdr3_aa: CATSRDSTVNQPQHF; cdr3_nt: TGTGCCACCAGCAGAGATTCGACAGTCAATCAGCCCCAGCATTTT
j_call: TRBJ2-1; v_call: TRBV11-3; clone_size: -; d_call: -; cdr3_aa: CASSFRDYNEQFF; cdr3_nt: TGTGCCAGCAGCTTCCGCGACTACAATGAGCAGTTCTTC
j_call: TRBJ2-1; v_call: TRBV10-3; clone_size: -; d_call: -; cdr3_aa: CAIRPNTDQGEQFF; cdr3_nt: TGTGCCATCAGACCCAACACGGACCAGGGGGAGCAGTTCTTC
j_call: TRBJ1-6; v_call: TRBV4-1; clone_size: -; d_call: -; cdr3_aa: CASSQEENKRSYNSPLHF; cdr3_nt: TGCGCCAGCAGCCAAGAAGAGAACAAGCGCTCCTATAATTCACCCCTCCACTTT
j_call: TRBJ2-5; v_call: TRBV6-5; clone_size: few; d_call: -; cdr3_aa: CASLTPGRETQYF; cdr3_nt: TGTGCCAGCCTCACTCCCGGGCGAGAGACCCAGTACTTC
j_call: TRBJ1-2; v_call: TRBV10-3; clone_size: once; d_call: -; cdr3_aa: CAIRVIDSHFGYTF; cdr3_nt: TGTGCCATCCGGGTGATAGACAGCCACTTTGGCTACACCTTC
j_call: TRBJ1-6; v_call: TRBV28; clone_size: -; d_call: -; cdr3_aa: CASSLIGGEQSPLHF; cdr3_nt: TGTGCCAGCAGTTTGATCGGGGGAGAGCAGTCACCCCTCCACTTT
j_call: TRBJ1-5; v_call: TRBV5-1; clone_size: -; d_call: -; cdr3_aa: CASSFAGGAEPQHF; cdr3_nt: TGCGCCAGCAGCTTCGCCGGGGGCGCGGAGCCCCAGCATTTT
j_call: TRBJ1-5; v_call: TRBV18; clone_size: -; d_call: TRBD1; cdr3_aa: CASSPDRDGQPQHF; cdr3_nt: TGTGCCAGCTCTCCGGACAGGGACGGTCAGCCCCAGCATTTT
j_call: TRBJ2-5; v_call: TRBV10-2; clone_size: -; d_call: TRBD2; cdr3_aa: CATRLAGEATQYF; cdr3_nt: TGCGCCACCCGACTAGCGGGAGAGGCGACCCAGTACTTC
j_call: TRBJ1-1; v_call: TRBV4-2; clone_size: -; d_call: TRBD1; cdr3_aa: CASSQERRQGSGNTEAFF; cdr3_nt: TGTGCCAGCAGCCAAGAACGAAGACAGGGGTCGGGTAACACTGAAGCTTTCTTT
j_call: TRBJ2-7; v_call: TRBV7-7; clone_size: once; d_call: TRBD1; cdr3_aa: CASSLGAGTGFYEQYF; cdr3_nt: TGTGCCAGCAGCTTAGGCGCCGGGACAGGTTTCTACGAGCAGTACTTC
j_call: TRBJ2-2; v_call: TRBV7-9; clone_size: -; d_call: -; cdr3_aa: CASSMNGELFF; cdr3_nt: TGTGCCAGCAGCATGAACGGGGAGCTGTTTTTT
j_call: TRBJ1-3; v_call: TRBV27; clone_size: once; d_call: -; cdr3_aa: CASSPRGGSGNTIYF; cdr3_nt: TGTGCCAGCAGTCCACGGGGCGGCTCTGGAAACACCATATATTTT
j_call: TRBJ1-2; v_call: TRBV2; clone_size: once; d_call: -; cdr3_aa: CASMGVSYGYTF; cdr3_nt: TGTGCCAGCATGGGGGTTTCATATGGCTACACCTTC
j_call: TRBJ2-3; v_call: TRBV28; clone_size: -; d_call: TRBD1; cdr3_aa: CASSLTGQTTDTQYF; cdr3_nt: TGTGCCAGCAGTTTAACGGGACAGACCACAGATACGCAGTATTTT
j_call: TRBJ2-2; v_call: TRBV5-4; clone_size: -; d_call: TRBD2; cdr3_aa: CASTLADTGELFF; cdr3_nt: TGTGCCAGCACGCTAGCGGACACCGGGGAGCTGTTTTTT